The clone carrying this T cell receptor beta chain was detected a few times. What it binds is unknown. Germline V gene lookup returns CDR1 SGHAT and CDR2 FQNNGV. The V gene lost 4 bases and the J gene lost 2 bases, with 4 bases spanning the gap. The CDR3 has 12 residues. The sample originates from a study of beta chain features in type 1 diabetes. Overall study findings and caveats: All four CD4+ subsets of Type 1 diabetes patients contained TCRB CDR3s that were moderately but significantly shorter.

Expressed TCRB transcripts got sequenced, as all isolated RNA was reverse transcribed. TCRdb keeps only in-frame clones here, not all; method: immunoSEQ multiplex PCR. There are over 500,000 clones in the sample; 15% to 17% occur only once, and around 0.095% lies in the top ten. Source material: naive CD4+ T cells from blood. The TCR sequence derives from a man between 18 and 35 years old in good health. This rearrangement joins TRBV11-2 to TRBJ2-3; the D is unclear. The CDR3 region is CASSSYTDTQYF. CDR3 bases: TGTGCCAGCAGCTCTTACACAGATACGCAGTATTTT.